This T cell receptor (beta chain) was obtained from a study of cytomegalovirus exposure and HLA in healthy donors. CDR1 is SEHNR, CDR2 FQNEAQ, per germline (reference sequence). CDR3 length equals 15 residues. The V gene lost 4 bases and the J gene lost 1 base, with 13 bases spanning the gap. The PCR was carried out with 60 Vbeta primers and 13 Jbeta primers. Only in-frame clones appear in the TCRdb table, and some are missing; sequencing was by immunoSEQ multiplex PCR. In the table there are under 200,000 clones, approximately 77% of which are singletons. A word on this clone: At the DNA level, this CDR3 is encoded by other sequences in the same sample as well.

The source material was PBMCs. This receptor was taken from a man in his fifties in good health and CMV-seropositive. The chain employs TRBV7-9 and TRBJ2-5, with D tentatively TRBD2 (5 bases). CDR3 residues: CASSWPGRGQETQYF. The CDR3 DNA follows: TGTGCCAGCAGCTGGCCTGGTCGGGGCCAAGAGACCCAGTACTTC.